This T cell receptor beta chain emerged from a study of response to subunit inactivated influenza vaccine. General study points: It was suggested by the authors that few new T cells are recruited by each seasonal influenza vaccination.

Trimming pared 5 bases from V and 6 bases from J, leaving 8 bases between. Germline loops: CDR1 SNHLY, CDR2 FYNNEI. The CDR3 length is 11 residues. Remarks on this clonotype: Its target is not known.

MiXCR, run by TCRdb on the RT-PCR reads, gives a single entry per CDR3 protein. Here the sample spans around 530,000 distinct CDR3 sequences, around 11% being singletons. Sequencing was performed on PBMCs from blood, taken on the day of vaccination. The chain uses TRBV2 and TRBJ2-7; D call uncertain. The source is a man aged 45-65 years who received an inactivated influenza vaccine. CDR3 sequence reads: CASSFGTEQYF. DNA for the CDR3: TGTGCCAGCAGTTTCGGAACCGAGCAGTACTTC.